Listed here is a single T cell receptor beta chain. Which antigen it targets is not known. Per-base qualities were not stored, and no clone one base away is much larger. This sample stems from a study of early T cells in non-severe SARS-CoV-2 infection (dated by TCRdb to 2020 to 2023). Looking at the study overall: Because TCR sequencing was done on bulk RNA from unsorted whole blood, the alpha and beta chains could not be paired. The paper as a whole reports these results and caveats: VDJdb matching was skewed toward anti-spike CD8 responses and likely underestimated virus-specific expansions by missing private and CD4 specificities.

The library was prepared using 5' RACE. This sample was sequenced with a NextSeq 500. The TCR library protocol attached unique molecular identifiers to individual cDNA molecules to correct for sequencing error and PCR bias. Both TCR alpha and beta chains were sequenced, and tight co-correlation was observed between alpha and beta sequence abundances in each sample. In the source study's methods: V gene, J gene and CDR3 annotation of TCR sequences was performed with Decombinator V4. TCRs were defined as expanded if a significant change between any two time points was detected under a Poisson model with p below 0.0001. TCR abundances were normalised to the total number of TCRs sequenced per sample and were expressed as counts per million. MAIT TCRs were defined by TRAV1-2 paired with TRAJ12, TRAJ20 or TRAJ33, and iNKT TCRs by TRAV10 paired with TRAJ18. VDJdb, accessed 1 November 2021, was searched for CMV, EBV and SARS-CoV-2 annotated TCRs, excluding TCRs annotated for multiple antigens. Using fastp trimming at Q25 and MiXCR clonotype assembly, TCRdb reanalyzed the public sequencing data and kept in-frame beta chains. Rows merge per CDR3 protein into single entries with the most common DNA and genes. The authors' filters were not applied to this entry. The sample contains about 67,000 distinct CDR3 sequences, around 10% of them found a single time. The leading ten clones occupy 3.5% to 4% of the sample.

The CDR3 runs 16 amino acids, cysteine and phenylalanine included. Only CDR3 DNA remains: 48 bases, in frame from the first base. The germline V gene (reference sequence) provides CDR1 MNHEY and CDR2 SMNVEV. Trimming takes 5 bases off V and 2 bases off J; junction bases not matched to a gene: 10. The study was a case-control design nested within a healthcare worker cohort in London, UK, with weekly nasopharyngeal swab PCR tests and blood sampling. Healthcare workers were enrolled in the week of the UK lockdown, from 23 to 31 March 2020, and were followed every week for up to roughly 15 weeks. This clonotype originated in an adult who was a healthcare worker with PCR-confirmed SARS-CoV-2 infection or an uninfected control (not recorded which). Sequenced material: whole blood. In this chain, TRBV27 is recombined with TRBJ2-7, and TRBD1 aligns with 9 junction nucleotides. The DNA is as follows: TGTGCCAGCAGTCCCTTAGGGACAGGGCCAGCCTACGAGCAGTACTTC. Its protein reads: CASSPLGTGPAYEQYF.